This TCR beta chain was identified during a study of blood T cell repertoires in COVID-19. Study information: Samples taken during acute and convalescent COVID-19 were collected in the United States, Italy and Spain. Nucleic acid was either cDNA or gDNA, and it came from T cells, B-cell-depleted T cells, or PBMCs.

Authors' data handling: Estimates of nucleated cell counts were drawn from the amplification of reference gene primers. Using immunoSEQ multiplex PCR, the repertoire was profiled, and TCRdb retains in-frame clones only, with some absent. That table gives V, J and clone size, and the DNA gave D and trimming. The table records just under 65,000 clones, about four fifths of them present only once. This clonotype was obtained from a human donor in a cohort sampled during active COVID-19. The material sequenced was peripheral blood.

The CDR3 loop is CASSPRQGAGGGTEAFF. CDR3 nucleotide sequence: TGTGCCAGCTCACCAAGACAGGGGGCCGGCGGAGGCACTGAAGCTTTCTTT. The chain is built from TRBV18 and TRBJ1-1; 10 bases map to TRBD1. The CDR3 length is 17 residues. Germline V gives CDR1 KGHSH, CDR2 LQKENI. Unmatched junction bases numbered 10, after V lost 2 bases and J lost 4 bases.